This T cell receptor (beta chain) was recovered during a study of cytomegalovirus exposure and HLA in healthy donors. Study-wide results and limits: The study found most TCR sequences rare, yet found some public TCRs in many donors. Analysis was carried out at a later point, and it linked a missense DCLRE1C variant to TCR beta V- and J-gene trimming.

Use of 60 Vbeta and 13 Jbeta primers characterized the PCR. Produced via immunoSEQ multiplex PCR; TCRdb's table is partial and in-frame only. The sample contains about 110,000 clones, 65% to 80% of which appear only once. The CDR3 spans 17 residues. CDR1 is SGHNT and CDR2 is YYREEE in the germline V gene (reference sequence). Trimming cost V 4 bases and J 5 bases; bases outside gene matches: 8. Worth noting for this clone: Antigen: not known.

Sequenced input: PBMCs. The gene calls are TRBV5-4 and TRBJ2-1, with 14 bases fitting TRBD2. This clonotype originated in an older woman in good health and CMV-seropositive. DNA of the CDR3: TGTGCCAGCAGCGAAGGGACTAGCGGGAGTATTCACAATGAGCAGTTCTTC. As protein: CASSEGTSGSIHNEQFF.